The T cell receptor beta chain under discussion was sequenced for a study of T cells in Graves' hyperthyroidism and ophthalmopathy. This clonotype was detected only once. Amplified regions were TCR beta CDR3 sequences from RNA transcripts. The TCR CDR3 was amplified in a first-round RT-PCR using the HTBI primer set. TCRdb reprocessed the multiplex PCR reads via MiXCR and lists one record per CDR3 protein. The table includes roughly 510,000 distinct CDR3 sequences, around 50% detected once. Germline CDR1 and CDR2: LNHNV and YYDKDF (reference sequence). V lost 1 base to trimming and J lost 3 bases, with 12 bases between them. This CDR3 region has 16 residues.

The chain has TRBV15 and TRBJ1-4, with D maybe TRBD1 (5 bases). This sequence was found in an adult woman with Graves' disease, either hyperthyroidism or ophthalmopathy (not recorded which). Sequencing was done on a sample of peripheral blood or thyroid tissue (not recorded which). The CDR3 loop reads CATSRVSREPNEKLFF. CDR3 coding DNA: TGTGCCACCAGCAGAGTAAGCAGGGAACCTAATGAAAAACTGTTTTTT.